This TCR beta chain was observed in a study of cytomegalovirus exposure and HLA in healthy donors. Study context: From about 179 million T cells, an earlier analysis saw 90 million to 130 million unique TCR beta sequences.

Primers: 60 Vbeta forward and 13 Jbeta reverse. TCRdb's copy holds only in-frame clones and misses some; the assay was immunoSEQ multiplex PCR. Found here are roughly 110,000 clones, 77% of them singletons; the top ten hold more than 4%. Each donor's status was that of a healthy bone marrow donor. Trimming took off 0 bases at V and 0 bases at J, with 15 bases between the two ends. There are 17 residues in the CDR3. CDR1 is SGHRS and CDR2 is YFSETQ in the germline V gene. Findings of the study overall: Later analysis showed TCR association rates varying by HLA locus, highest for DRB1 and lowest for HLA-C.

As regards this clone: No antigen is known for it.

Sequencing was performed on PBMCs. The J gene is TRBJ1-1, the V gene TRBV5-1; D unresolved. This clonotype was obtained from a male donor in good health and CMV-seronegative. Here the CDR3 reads CASSLGGVSVLNTEAFF. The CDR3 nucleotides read TGCGCCAGCAGCTTGGGTGGAGTCTCCGTACTGAACACTGAAGCTTTCTTT.